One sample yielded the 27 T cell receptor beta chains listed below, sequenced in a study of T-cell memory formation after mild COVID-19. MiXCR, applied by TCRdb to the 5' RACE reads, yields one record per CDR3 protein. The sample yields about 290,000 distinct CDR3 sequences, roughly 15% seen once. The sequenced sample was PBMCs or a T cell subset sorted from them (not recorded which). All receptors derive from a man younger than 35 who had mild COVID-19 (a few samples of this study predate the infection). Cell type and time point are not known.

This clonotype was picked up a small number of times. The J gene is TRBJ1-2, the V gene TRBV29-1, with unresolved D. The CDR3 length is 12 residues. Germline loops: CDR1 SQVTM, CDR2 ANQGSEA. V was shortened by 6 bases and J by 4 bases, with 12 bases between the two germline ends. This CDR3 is CSVSEDAYGYTF. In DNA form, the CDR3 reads TGCAGCGTGTCTGAGGACGCCTATGGCTACACCTTC.

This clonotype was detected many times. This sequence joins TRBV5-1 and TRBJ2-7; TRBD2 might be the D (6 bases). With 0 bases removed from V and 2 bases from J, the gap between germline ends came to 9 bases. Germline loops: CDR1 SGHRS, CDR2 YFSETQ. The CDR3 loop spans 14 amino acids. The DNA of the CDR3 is TGCGCCAGCAGCTTGGACGGAGGGCCCTACGAGCAGTACTTC. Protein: CASSLDGGPYEQYF.

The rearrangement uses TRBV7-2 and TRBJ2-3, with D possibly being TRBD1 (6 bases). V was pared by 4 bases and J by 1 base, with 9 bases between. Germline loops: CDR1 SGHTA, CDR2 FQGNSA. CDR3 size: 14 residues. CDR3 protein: CASSSDRRTDTQYF. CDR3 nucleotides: TGTGCCAGCAGCTCGGACAGACGCACAGATACGCAGTATTTT.

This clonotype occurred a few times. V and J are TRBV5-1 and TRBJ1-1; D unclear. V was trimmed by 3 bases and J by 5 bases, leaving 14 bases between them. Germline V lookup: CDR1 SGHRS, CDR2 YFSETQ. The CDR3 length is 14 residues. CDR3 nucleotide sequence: TGCGCCAGCAGCTCCCAAGATCAAGGGACTGAAGCTTTCTTT. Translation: CASSSQDQGTEAFF.

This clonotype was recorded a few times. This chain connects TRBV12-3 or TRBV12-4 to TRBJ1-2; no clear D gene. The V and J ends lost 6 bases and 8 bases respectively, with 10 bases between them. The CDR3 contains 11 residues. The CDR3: CASSPLVGYTF. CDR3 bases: TGTGCCAGCAGCCCCCTGGTCGGCTACACCTTC.

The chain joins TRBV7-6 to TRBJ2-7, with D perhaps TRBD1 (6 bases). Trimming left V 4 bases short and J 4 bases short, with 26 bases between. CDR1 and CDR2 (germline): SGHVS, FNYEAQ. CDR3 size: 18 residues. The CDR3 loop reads CASSSPTPGDTMRYEQYF. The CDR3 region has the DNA TGTGCCAGCAGCTCTCCCACGCCCGGGGACACTATGCGATACGAGCAGTACTTC.

CDR3 sequence: CSVQGGLRSYNEQFF. The DNA for the CDR3 is TGCAGCGTTCAGGGAGGGCTACGATCCTACAATGAGCAGTTCTTC. This chain joins TRBV29-1 and TRBJ2-1, with 7 bases that match TRBD2. Germline V gene lookup returns CDR1 SQVTM and CDR2 ANQGSEA. The CDR3 spans 15 residues. V was pared by 5 bases and J by 1 base, with 8 bases of the junction left unmatched.

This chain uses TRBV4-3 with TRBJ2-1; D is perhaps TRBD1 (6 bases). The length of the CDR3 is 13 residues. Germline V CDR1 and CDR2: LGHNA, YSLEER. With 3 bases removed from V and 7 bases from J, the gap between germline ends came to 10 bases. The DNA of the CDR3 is TGCGCCAGCAGCCAGGAAACAGGGAATGAGCAGTTCTTC. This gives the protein CASSQETGNEQFF.

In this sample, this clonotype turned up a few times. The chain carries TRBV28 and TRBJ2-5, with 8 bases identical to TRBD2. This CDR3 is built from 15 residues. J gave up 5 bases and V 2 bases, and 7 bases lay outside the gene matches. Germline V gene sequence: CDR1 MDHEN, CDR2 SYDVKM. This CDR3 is CASSLVAGSGETQYF. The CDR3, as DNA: TGTGCCAGCAGTTTAGTAGCGGGGTCCGGGGAGACCCAGTACTTC.

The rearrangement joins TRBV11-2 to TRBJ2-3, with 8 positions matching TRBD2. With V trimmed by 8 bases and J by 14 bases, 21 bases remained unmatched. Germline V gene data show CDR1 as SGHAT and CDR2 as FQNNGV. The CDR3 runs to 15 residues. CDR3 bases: TGTGCCAGCCGAAATTTAAAGGGACTAGAGGGGGACATGTATTTT. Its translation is CASRNLKGLEGDMYF.

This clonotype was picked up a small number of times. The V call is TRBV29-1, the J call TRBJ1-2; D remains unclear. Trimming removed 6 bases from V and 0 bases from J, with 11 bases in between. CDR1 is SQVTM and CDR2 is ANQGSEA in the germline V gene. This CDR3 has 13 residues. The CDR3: CSVTAPANYGYTF. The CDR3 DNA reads TGCAGCGTCACAGCACCAGCTAACTATGGCTACACCTTC.

Here the CDR3 reads CASSETVGGTTNEKLFF. The CDR3 DNA follows: TGTGCCAGCAGCGAGACTGTCGGGGGGACAACTAATGAAAAACTGTTTTTT. This chain uses TRBV7-9 with TRBJ1-4; D is possibly TRBD1 (5 bases). Germline assignment: CDR1 SEHNR and CDR2 FQNEAQ (reference sequence). The CDR3 has 17 amino acids. V lost 5 bases and J lost 0, with 16 bases in between.

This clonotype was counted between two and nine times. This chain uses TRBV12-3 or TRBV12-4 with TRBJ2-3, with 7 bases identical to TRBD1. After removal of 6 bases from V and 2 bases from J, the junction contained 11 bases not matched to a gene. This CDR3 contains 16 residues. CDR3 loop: CASSYRDRVFTDTQYF. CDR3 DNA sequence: TGTGCCAGCAGCTATAGAGACAGGGTTTTCACAGATACGCAGTATTTT.

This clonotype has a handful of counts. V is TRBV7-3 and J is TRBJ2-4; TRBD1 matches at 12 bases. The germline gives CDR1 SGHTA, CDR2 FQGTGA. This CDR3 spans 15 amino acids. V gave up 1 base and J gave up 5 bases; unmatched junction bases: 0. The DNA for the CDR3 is TGTGCCAGCAGCTTAAGGGACAGGGGGCAAAACATTCAGTACTTC. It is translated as CASSLRDRGQNIQYF.

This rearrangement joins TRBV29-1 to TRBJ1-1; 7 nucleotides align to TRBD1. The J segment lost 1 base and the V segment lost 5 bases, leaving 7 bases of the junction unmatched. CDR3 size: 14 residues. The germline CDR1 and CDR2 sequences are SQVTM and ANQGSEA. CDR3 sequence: CSVHTGDTNTEAFF. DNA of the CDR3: TGCAGCGTTCACACAGGGGATACGAACACTGAAGCTTTCTTT.

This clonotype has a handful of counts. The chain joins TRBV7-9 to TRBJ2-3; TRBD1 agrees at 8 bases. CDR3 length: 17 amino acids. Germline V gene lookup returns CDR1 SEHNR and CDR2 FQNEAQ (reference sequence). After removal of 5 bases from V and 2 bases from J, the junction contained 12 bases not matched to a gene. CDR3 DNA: TGTGCCAGCAGCGTCTGGCGGACAGGGCGGTCCACAGATACGCAGTATTTT. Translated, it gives CASSVWRTGRSTDTQYF.

CDR3 protein: CSGVGGGRNYGYTF. The CDR3, as DNA: TGCAGTGGTGTAGGAGGAGGGAGAAACTATGGCTACACCTTC. V and J are TRBV20-1 and TRBJ1-2; D is undetermined. V lost 7 bases, J lost 2 bases, and 17 bases lay in between. The germline V gene encodes CDR1 DFQATT and CDR2 SNEGSKA (reference sequence). The CDR3 extends over 14 amino acids.

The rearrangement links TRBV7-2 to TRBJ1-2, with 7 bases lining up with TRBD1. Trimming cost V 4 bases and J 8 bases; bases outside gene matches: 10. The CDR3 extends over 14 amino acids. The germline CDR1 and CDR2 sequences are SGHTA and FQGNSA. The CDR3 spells CASSSRQGAGGYTF. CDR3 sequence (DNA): TGTGCCAGCAGCTCCCGACAGGGAGCAGGAGGCTACACCTTC.

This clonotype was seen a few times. The CDR3 protein is CASSSAGARGAQETQYF. CDR3 coding DNA: TGTGCCAGCAGCTCCGCTGGGGCGCGGGGGGCTCAAGAGACCCAGTACTTC. V is TRBV5-4 and J is TRBJ2-5; 8 bases line up with TRBD2. The CDR3 covers 17 residues. J lost 2 bases, V lost 3 bases, and 12 bases had no gene match. Germline CDR1 and CDR2: SGHNT and YYREEE (reference sequence).

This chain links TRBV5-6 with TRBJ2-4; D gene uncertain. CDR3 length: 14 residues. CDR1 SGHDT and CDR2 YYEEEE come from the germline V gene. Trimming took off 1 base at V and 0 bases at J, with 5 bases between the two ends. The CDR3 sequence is CASSLPRAKNIQYF. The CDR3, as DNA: TGTGCCAGCAGCTTGCCGCGAGCCAAAAACATTCAGTACTTC. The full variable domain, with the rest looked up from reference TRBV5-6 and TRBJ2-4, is DAGVTQSPTHLIKTRGQQVTLRCSPKSGHDTVSWYQQALGQGPQFIFQYYEEEERQRGNFPDRFSGHQFPNYSSELNVNALLLGDSALYLCASSLPRAKNIQYFGAGTRLSVL.

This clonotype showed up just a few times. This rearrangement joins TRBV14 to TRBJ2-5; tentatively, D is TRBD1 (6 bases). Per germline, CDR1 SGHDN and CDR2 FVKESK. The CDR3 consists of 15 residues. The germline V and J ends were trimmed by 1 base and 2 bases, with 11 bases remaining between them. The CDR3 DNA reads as TGTGCCAGCAGCCAAGTTCGGACAGTTCAAGAGACCCAGTACTTC. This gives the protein CASSQVRTVQETQYF.

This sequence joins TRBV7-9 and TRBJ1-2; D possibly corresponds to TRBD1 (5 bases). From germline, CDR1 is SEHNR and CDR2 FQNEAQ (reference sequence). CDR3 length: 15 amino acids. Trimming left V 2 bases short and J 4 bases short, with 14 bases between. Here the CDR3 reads CASSLSPGRTYGYTF. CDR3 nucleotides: TGTGCCAGCAGCTTAAGTCCGGGACGGACCTATGGCTACACCTTC.

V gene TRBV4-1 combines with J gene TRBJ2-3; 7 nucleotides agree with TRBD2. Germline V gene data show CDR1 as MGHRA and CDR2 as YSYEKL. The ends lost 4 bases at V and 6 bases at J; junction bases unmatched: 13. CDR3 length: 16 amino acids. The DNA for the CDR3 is TGCGCCAGCAGCCTAAGAGGGGAGGGCAGGCGGGATACGCAGTATTTT. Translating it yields CASSLRGEGRRDTQYF.

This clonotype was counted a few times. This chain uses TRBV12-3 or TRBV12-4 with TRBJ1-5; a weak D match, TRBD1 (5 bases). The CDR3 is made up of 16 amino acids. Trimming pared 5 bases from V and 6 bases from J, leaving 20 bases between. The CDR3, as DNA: TGTGCCAGCAGTCTCTCGGGACCTACGGTGGGTCAGCCCCAGCATTTT. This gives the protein CASSLSGPTVGQPQHF.

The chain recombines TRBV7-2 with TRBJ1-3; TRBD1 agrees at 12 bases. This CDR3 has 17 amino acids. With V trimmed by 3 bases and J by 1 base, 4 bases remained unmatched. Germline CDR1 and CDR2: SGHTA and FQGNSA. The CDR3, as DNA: TGTGCCAGCAGCTTGGGACAGGGGGCGCTTTCTGGAAACACCATATATTTT. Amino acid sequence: CASSLGQGALSGNTIYF. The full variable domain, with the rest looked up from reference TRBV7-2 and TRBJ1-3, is GAGVSQSPSNKVTEKGKDVELRCDPISGHTALYWYRQSLGQGLEFLIYFQGNSAPDKSGLPSDRFSAERTGGSVSTLTIQRTQQEDSAVYLCASSLGQGALSGNTIYFGEGSWLTVV.

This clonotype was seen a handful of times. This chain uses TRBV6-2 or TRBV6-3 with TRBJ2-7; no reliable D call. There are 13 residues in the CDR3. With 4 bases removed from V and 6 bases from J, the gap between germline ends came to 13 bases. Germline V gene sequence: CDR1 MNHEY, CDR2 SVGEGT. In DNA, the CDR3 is TGTGCCAGCAGTTCCCTTCAGCAGTCCGAGCAGTACGTC. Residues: CASSSLQQSEQYV.

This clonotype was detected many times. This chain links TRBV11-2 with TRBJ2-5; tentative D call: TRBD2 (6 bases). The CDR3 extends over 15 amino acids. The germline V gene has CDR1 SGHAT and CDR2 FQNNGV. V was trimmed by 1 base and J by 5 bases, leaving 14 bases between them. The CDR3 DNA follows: TGTGCCAGCAGCTTAGGGAGGGTGACTTCTGAGACCCAGTACTTC. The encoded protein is CASSLGRVTSETQYF.